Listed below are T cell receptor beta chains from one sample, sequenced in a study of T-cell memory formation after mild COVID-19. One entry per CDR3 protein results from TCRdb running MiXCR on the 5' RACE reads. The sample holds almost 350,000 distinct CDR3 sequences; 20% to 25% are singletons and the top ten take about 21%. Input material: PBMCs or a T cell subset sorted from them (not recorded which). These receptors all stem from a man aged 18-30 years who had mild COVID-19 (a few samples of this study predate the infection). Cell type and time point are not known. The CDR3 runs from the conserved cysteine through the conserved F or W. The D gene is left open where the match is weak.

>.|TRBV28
CASSRSQGRGLLGANVLTF
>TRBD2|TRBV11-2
CASSLAQAGRTDTQYF
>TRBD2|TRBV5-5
CASSSLAWGWDTQYF
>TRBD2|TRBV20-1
CSARGLAGLSGELFF
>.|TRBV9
CASSGASTDTQYF
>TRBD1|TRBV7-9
CASSPDRARGNEQFF
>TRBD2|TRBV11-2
CASSGRTREVHEQFF
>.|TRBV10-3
CAISESTGNNYEQYF
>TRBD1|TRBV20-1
CSAQTGVNQPQHF
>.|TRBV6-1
CASSEAWGTHGQPQHF
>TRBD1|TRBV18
CASGDRDTYEQYF
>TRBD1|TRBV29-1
CSVEARWGTETGELFF
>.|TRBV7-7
CASSARRGETQYF
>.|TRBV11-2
CASSSPGAGKNIQYF
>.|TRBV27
CASSFNRYYGYTF
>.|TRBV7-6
CASSVGPGDGEQFF
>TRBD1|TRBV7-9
CASSLTPGQGFGEQYF
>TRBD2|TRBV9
CASSEGTSAKNIQYF
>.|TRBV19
CATSASGGQETQYF
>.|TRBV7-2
CASSLEIVQTSPLHF
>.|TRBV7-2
CASSARGYSNQPKHF
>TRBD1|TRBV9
CASSVEGAIGEQFF
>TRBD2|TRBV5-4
CASSLSGGRNYNEQFF
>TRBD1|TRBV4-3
CASSQDDRVNSPLHF
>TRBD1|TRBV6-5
CASGQGTFYKDSPLHF
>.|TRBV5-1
CASKQGPDTQYF
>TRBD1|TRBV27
CASKTGDTGELFF
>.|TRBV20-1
CSASRTYRVGETQYF
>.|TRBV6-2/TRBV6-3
CASSYSDSGYTF
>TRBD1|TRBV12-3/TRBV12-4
CASIVDRVPTNTGELFF